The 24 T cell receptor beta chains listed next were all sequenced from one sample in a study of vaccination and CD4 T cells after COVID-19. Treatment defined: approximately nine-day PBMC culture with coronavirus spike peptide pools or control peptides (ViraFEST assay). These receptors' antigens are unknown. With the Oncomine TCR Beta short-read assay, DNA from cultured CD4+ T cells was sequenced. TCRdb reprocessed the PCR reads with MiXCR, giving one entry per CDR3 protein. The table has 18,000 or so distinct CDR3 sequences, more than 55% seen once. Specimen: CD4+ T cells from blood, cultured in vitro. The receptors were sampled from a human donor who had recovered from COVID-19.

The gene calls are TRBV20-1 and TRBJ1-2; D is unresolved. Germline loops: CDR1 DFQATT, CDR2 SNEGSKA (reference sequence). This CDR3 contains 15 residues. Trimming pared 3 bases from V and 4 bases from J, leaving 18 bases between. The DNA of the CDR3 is TGCAGTGCTAGTCCCCGACACCCGAGAGGCTATGGCTACACCTTC. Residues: CSASPRHPRGYGYTF.

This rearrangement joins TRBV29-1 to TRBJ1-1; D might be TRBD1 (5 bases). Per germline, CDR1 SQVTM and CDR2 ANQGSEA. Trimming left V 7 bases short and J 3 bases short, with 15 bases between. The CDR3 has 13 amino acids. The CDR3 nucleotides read TGCAGCGGGGGGGGAAGGTTGGACACTGAAGCTTTCTTT. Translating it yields CSGGGRLDTEAFF. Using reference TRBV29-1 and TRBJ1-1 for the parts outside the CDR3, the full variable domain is SAVISQKPSRDICQRGTSLTIQCQVDSQVTMMFWYRQQPGQSLTLIATANQGSEATYESGFVIDKFPISRPNLTFSTLTVSNMSPEDSSIYLCSGGGRLDTEAFFGQGTRLTVV.

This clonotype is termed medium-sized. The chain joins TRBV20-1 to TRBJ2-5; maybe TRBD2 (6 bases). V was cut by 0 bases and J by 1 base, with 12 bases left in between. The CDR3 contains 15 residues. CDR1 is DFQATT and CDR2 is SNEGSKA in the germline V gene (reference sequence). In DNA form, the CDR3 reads TGCAGTGCTAGAGATTTCGGGGGACTCCAAGAGACCCAGTACTTC. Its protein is CSARDFGGLQETQYF.

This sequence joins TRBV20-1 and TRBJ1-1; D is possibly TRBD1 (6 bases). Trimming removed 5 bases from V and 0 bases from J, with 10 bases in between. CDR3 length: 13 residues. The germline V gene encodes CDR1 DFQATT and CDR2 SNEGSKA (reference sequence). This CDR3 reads CSAVQGLNTEAFF. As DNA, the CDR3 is TGCAGTGCTGTACAGGGTCTGAACACTGAAGCTTTCTTT.

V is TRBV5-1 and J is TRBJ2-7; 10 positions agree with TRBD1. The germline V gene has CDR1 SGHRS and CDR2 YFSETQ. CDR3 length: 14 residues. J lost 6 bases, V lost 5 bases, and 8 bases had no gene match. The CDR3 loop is CASRSGQGSGEQYF. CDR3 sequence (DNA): TGCGCCAGCAGATCGGGACAGGGGAGCGGCGAGCAGTACTTC.

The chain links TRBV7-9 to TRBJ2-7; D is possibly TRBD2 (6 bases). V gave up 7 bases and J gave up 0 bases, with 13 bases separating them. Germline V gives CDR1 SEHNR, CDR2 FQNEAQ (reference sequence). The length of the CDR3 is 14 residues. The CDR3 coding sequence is TGTGCCAGCACCCCCGGAGGGAGCTCCTACGAGCAGTACTTC. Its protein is CASTPGGSSYEQYF.

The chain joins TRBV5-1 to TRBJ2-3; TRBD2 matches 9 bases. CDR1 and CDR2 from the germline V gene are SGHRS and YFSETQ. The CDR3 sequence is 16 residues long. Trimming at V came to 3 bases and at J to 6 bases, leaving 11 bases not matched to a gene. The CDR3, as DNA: TGCGCCAGCAGCTCGGGGCCTAGCGGGATGGGGGATACGCAGTATTTT. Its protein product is CASSSGPSGMGDTQYF.

The CDR3 bases are TGCGCCAGCAGTCACGGAAGCATGAACACTGAAGCTTTCTTT. Protein: CASSHGSMNTEAFF. The genes are TRBV4-1 and TRBJ1-1, with D uncertain. This CDR3 has 14 residues. V was shortened by 6 bases and J by 0 bases, with 11 bases between the two germline ends. Per the germline V gene, CDR1 is MGHRA and CDR2 is YSYEKL.

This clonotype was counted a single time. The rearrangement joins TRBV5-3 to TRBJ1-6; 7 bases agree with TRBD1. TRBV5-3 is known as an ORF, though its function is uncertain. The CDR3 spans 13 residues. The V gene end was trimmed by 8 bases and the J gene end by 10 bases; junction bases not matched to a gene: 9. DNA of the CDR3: TGTGCCAGCAGCGGTGACAGGGAGTCACCCCTCCACTTT. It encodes CASSGDRESPLHF.

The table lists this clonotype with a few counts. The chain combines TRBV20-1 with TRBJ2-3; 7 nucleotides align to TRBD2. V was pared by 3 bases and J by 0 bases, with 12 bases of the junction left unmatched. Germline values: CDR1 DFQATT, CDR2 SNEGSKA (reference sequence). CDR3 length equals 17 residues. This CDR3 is CSASDWEGVPSTDTQYF. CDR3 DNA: TGCAGTGCTAGCGATTGGGAGGGCGTACCTAGCACAGATACGCAGTATTTT.

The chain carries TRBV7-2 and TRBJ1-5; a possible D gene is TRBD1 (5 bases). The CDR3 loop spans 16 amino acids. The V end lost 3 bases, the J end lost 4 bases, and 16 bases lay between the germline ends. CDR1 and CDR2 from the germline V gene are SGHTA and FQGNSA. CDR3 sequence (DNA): TGTGCCAGCAGCTTGGGGTCAGGGAAGGCAAATCAGCCCCAGCATTTT. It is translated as CASSLGSGKANQPQHF.

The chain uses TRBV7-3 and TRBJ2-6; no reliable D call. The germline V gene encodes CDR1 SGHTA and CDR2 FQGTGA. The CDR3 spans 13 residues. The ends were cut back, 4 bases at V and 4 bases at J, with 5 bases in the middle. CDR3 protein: CASSSAGANVLTF. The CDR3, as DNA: TGTGCCAGCAGCTCCGCAGGGGCCAACGTCCTGACTTTC.

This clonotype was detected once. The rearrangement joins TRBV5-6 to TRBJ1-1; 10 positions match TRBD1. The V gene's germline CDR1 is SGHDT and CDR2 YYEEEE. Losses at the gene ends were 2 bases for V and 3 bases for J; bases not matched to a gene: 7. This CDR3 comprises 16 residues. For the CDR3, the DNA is TGTGCCAGCAGCTTACCATGGACAGGGGGTTACACTGAAGCTTTCTTT. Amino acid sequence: CASSLPWTGGYTEAFF.

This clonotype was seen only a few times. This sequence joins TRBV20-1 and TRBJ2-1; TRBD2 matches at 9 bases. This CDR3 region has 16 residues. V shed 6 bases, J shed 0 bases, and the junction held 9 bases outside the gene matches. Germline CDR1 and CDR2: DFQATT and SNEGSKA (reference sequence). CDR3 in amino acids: CSALGLAMSSYNEQFF. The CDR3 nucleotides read TGCAGTGCCCTAGGACTAGCGATGAGCTCCTACAATGAGCAGTTCTTC.

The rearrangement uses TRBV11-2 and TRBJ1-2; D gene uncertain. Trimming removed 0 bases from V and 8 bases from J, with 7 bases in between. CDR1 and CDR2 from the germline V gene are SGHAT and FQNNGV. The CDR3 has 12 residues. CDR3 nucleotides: TGTGCCAGCAGCTTAGAAGGGTCGGGCTACACCTTC. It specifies CASSLEGSGYTF.

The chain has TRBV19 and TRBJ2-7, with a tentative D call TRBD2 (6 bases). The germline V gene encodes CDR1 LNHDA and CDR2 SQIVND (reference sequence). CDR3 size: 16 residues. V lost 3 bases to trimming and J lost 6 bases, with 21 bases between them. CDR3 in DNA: TGTGCCAGTAGTATCTTCCCCGGGACTGGAGCGGGCGAGCAGTACTTC. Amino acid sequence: CASSIFPGTGAGEQYF.

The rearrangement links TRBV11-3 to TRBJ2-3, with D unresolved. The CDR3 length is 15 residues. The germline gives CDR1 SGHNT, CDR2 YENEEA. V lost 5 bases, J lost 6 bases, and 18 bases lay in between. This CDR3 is CASSITRLSADTQYF. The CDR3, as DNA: TGTGCCAGCAGCATTACCCGCCTATCTGCGGATACGCAGTATTTT.

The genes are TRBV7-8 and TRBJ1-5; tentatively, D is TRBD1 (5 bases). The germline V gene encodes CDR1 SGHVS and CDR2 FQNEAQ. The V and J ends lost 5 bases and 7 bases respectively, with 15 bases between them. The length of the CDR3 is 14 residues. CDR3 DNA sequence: TGTGCCAGCAGCACCGGGACCTCGGGGCAGCCCCAGCATTTT. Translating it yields CASSTGTSGQPQHF.

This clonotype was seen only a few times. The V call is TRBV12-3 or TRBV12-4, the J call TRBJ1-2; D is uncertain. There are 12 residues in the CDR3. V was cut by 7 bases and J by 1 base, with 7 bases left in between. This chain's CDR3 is CASMGVNYGYTF. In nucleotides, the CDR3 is TGTGCCAGCATGGGAGTTAACTATGGCTACACCTTC.

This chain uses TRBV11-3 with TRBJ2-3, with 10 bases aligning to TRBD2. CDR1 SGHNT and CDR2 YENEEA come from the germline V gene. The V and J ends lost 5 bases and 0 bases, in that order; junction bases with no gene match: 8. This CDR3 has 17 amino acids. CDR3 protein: CASSRHILAGSTDTQYF. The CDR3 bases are TGTGCCAGCAGCCGTCACATACTAGCGGGGAGCACAGATACGCAGTATTTT.

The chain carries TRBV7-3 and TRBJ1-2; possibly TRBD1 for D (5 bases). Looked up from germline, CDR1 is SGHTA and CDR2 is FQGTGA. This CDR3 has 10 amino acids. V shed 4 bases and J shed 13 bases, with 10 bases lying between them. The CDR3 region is CASSSRDGTF. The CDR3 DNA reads TGTGCCAGCAGCTCCCGGGACGGCACCTTC.

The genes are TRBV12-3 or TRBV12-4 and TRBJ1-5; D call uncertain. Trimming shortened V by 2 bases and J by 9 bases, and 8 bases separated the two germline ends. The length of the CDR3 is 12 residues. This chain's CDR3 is CASSLLTGPQHF. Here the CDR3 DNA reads TGTGCCAGCAGTTTATTGACGGGGCCCCAGCATTTT.

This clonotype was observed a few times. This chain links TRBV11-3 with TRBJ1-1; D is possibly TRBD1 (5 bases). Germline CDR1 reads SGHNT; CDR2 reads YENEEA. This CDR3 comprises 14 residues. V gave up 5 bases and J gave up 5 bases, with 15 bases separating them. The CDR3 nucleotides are TGTGCCAGCAGCCCGTCCGAAGGGGTTACTGAAGCTTTCTTT. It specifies CASSPSEGVTEAFF.

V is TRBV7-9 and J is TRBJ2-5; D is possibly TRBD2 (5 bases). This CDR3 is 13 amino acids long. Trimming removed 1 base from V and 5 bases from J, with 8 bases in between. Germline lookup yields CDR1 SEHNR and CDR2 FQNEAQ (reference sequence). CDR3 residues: CASSLVGSETQYF. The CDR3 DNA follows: TGTGCCAGCAGCTTAGTGGGGAGCGAGACCCAGTACTTC.